This TCR beta chain originates from a study of blood T cell repertoires in COVID-19. The overall study: There were acute and convalescent COVID-19 samples, and they came from the United States, Italy and Spain. T cells, B-cell-depleted T cells, or PBMCs supplied cDNA or gDNA.

CDR1 and CDR2 (germline): SGHRS, YFSETQ. The CDR3 sequence is 13 residues long. V lost 4 bases, J lost 5 bases, and 5 bases stayed unmatched. Under the authors' procedure: Scientists estimated how many nucleated cells there were by amplifying reference gene primers. Profiled with immunoSEQ multiplex PCR; TCRdb holds only in-frame clones, not every one. V and J calls and clone size are copied from that table; D and trimming were computed from the DNA. The sample has fewer than 120,000 clones, about 85% seen once; the top ten hold 4.5% to 5%. The sample consisted of peripheral blood. This chain uses TRBV5-1 with TRBJ2-5; 7 nucleotides line up with TRBD1. The clonotype comes from a human donor in a cohort sampled during active COVID-19. The CDR3 sequence: CASSRQGGETQYF. The CDR3 nucleotides are TGCGCCAGCAGCAGACAGGGCGGGGAGACCCAGTACTTC.